The 32 T cell receptor beta chains presented below share a single source sample, sequenced in a study of T cells expressing NK-cell markers. TCRdb derives one entry per CDR3 protein from the 5' RACE reads, leaving out DNA. The table lists about 160,000 distinct CDR3 sequences. The sequenced sample was blood T cells: a sorted CD56 or NKG2C T cell subset, CD4+ or CD8+ T cells, or bulk PBMC T cells (not recorded which). Receptors were obtained from a woman between 18 and 69 years old in good health.

The CDR3 spells CSARGTGASPLHF. This chain links TRBV20-1 with TRBJ1-6; the TRBD1 assignment by TCRdb is unverifiable without DNA. In germline, CDR1 is DFQATT, CDR2 SNEGSKA (reference sequence). The CDR3 totals 13 residues.

The V call is TRBV6-1, the J call TRBJ1-4; lacking DNA, the TRBD1 call made by TCRdb goes unchecked. The germline V gene has CDR1 MNHNS and CDR2 SASEGT. This CDR3 region has 14 residues. CDR3: CASSPGGRWEKLFF.

The chain carries TRBV5-1 and TRBJ1-1; the TCRdb D gene call, TRBD1, has no DNA to confirm it. Germline V gene data show CDR1 as SGHRS and CDR2 as YFSETQ. This CDR3 has 15 amino acids. The CDR3 sequence is CASSLVTGGLSEAFF.

This chain uses TRBV24-1 with TRBJ1-5; TCRdb calls TRBD1, which cannot be checked without DNA. The CDR3 is 16 amino acids. Germline V gives CDR1 KGHDR, CDR2 SFDVKD. The CDR3 loop is CATSDPRGGANQPQHF.

The J gene is TRBJ2-3, the V gene TRBV12-3 or TRBV12-4; TCRdb designates TRBD2, a call that cannot be tested without DNA. The CDR3 sequence is 14 residues long. CDR3: CASKRTSGWDTQYF.

The rearrangement uses TRBV7-2 and TRBJ2-7; no DNA is available, so the TRBD1 call from TCRdb remains unchecked. The CDR3 covers 15 residues. The germline V gene encodes CDR1 SGHTA and CDR2 FQGNSA. The CDR3 sequence: CASSLAGTITYEQYF.

The chain combines TRBV6-2 or TRBV6-3 with TRBJ2-7. The CDR3 length is 11 residues. CDR1 and CDR2 (germline): MNHEY, SVGEGT. The CDR3 spells CASSYRYEQYF.

CDR3 protein: CASSAGRTGGGNEQFF. The rearrangement joins TRBV6-1 to TRBJ2-1; the TCRdb call, TRBD1, lacks DNA for checking. Germline V gene data show CDR1 as MNHNS and CDR2 as SASEGT. The CDR3 covers 16 residues.

The rearrangement uses TRBV4-1 and TRBJ2-5; TCRdb's D gene call, TRBD1, goes unchecked for lack of DNA. Germline CDR1 is MGHRA and CDR2 is YSYEKL. The CDR3 totals 17 residues. CDR3 sequence: CASSHGDRAEYVETQYF.

The V gene is TRBV28, the J gene TRBJ2-1; with no DNA, the TCRdb D assignment of TRBD2 cannot be verified. Per germline, CDR1 MDHEN and CDR2 SYDVKM. The CDR3 runs 15 residues. CDR3 loop: CASSLITRWQDEQFF.

This chain connects TRBV4-2 to TRBJ2-2; TCRdb gives TRBD2 as the D gene, but with no DNA this cannot be confirmed. This CDR3 has 15 residues. Germline V gene lookup returns CDR1 LGHNA and CDR2 YNFKEQ. CDR3 loop: CASNKGGINTGELFF.

The chain links TRBV2 to TRBJ2-6; TCRdb indicates TRBD1, and absent DNA this call remains unverified. This CDR3 is built from 15 residues. The germline CDR1 and CDR2 sequences are SNHLY and FYNNEI. The CDR3 loop reads CASRGQYAGANVLTF.

The rearrangement uses TRBV5-1 and TRBJ1-4. Germline-derived CDR1 and CDR2 are SGHRS and YFSETQ. CDR3 size: 15 residues. The CDR3 sequence is CASSSSGTFDEKLFF.

The CDR3 sequence: CSAQTGGASGNPNYGYTF. The rearrangement joins TRBV20-1 to TRBJ1-2; with no DNA, the TCRdb D assignment of TRBD1 cannot be verified. This CDR3 region has 18 residues. Per the germline V gene, CDR1 is DFQATT and CDR2 is SNEGSKA (reference sequence).

The J gene is TRBJ2-5, the V gene TRBV20-1; TCRdb outputs TRBD1, but without DNA this stays unchecked. CDR1 is DFQATT, CDR2 SNEGSKA, per germline (reference sequence). The CDR3 totals 13 residues. CDR3 loop: CSAAPALRETQYF.

The gene calls are TRBV20-1 and TRBJ2-3; no DNA is available, so the TRBD2 call from TCRdb remains unchecked. This CDR3 is built from 17 residues. The germline V gene has CDR1 DFQATT and CDR2 SNEGSKA (reference sequence). CDR3 amino acids: CSAKGLGVASGTDTQYF.

J is TRBJ1-1 and V is TRBV18. Germline V gives CDR1 KGHSH, CDR2 LQKENI. The CDR3 covers 16 residues. CDR3 amino acids: CASSPPPTWVNTEAFF.

The gene calls are TRBV12-3 or TRBV12-4 and TRBJ1-2; there is no DNA to check the TCRdb D call of TRBD1. The CDR3 is made up of 13 amino acids. The CDR3 sequence is CASSLGQGMGYTF.

This rearrangement joins TRBV6-5 to TRBJ2-3; TCRdb's D call of TRBD2 is untestable without DNA. This CDR3 is 12 amino acids long. Germline values: CDR1 MNHEY, CDR2 SVGAGI. CDR3 residues: CASRSSGGLQYF.

V gene TRBV5-1 combines with J gene TRBJ2-5; without DNA, the TCRdb call of TRBD1 cannot be checked. There are 14 residues in the CDR3. Germline V gives CDR1 SGHRS, CDR2 YFSETQ. CDR3 protein: CASSLGAGTETQYF.

The gene calls are TRBV5-1 and TRBJ1-3. The CDR3 contains 15 residues. Germline CDR1 reads SGHRS; CDR2 reads YFSETQ. CDR3 region: CASSIGANAGNTIYF.

This chain connects TRBV20-1 to TRBJ2-3; TCRdb reports TRBD1, a call that lacks DNA to check it against. Germline V gene sequence: CDR1 DFQATT, CDR2 SNEGSKA (reference sequence). The CDR3 spans 14 residues. CDR3 sequence: CSARDQQGTNTQYF.

V is TRBV10-3 and J is TRBJ2-1; TCRdb's D call of TRBD1 is untestable without DNA. This CDR3 is built from 13 residues. The germline CDR1 and CDR2 sequences are ENHRY and SYGVKD. The CDR3 reads CAISGQGKDEQFF.

The rearrangement uses TRBV12-3 or TRBV12-4 and TRBJ1-5; TCRdb calls TRBD1, which cannot be checked without DNA. There are 13 residues in the CDR3. The CDR3 loop is CASLGGYNQPQHF.

The chain couples TRBV30 to TRBJ1-5; TCRdb proposes TRBD1, but this gene call is untestable without DNA. The germline V gene encodes CDR1 GTSNPN and CDR2 SVGIG (reference sequence). This CDR3 region has 13 residues. The CDR3 spells CAWTGGGDQPQHF.

This sequence joins TRBV7-3 and TRBJ1-1. This CDR3 spans 14 amino acids. Germline V lookup: CDR1 SGHTA, CDR2 FQGTGA. The CDR3 protein is CASSLNPTTSGAFF. The full variable domain, completed using reference TRBV7-3 and TRBJ1-1, is GAGVSQTPSNKVTEKGKYVELRCDPISGHTALYWYRQSLGQGPEFLIYFQGTGAADDSGLPNDRFFAVRPEGSVSTLKIQRTERGDSAVYLCASSLNPTTSGAFFGQGTRLTVV.

The V gene is TRBV27, the J gene TRBJ2-3. Germline loops: CDR1 MNHEY, CDR2 SMNVEV (reference sequence). CDR3 length: 16 amino acids. CDR3 sequence reads: CASSFKPAGVTDTQYF.

The chain links TRBV5-1 to TRBJ2-7; the D call of TRBD1 rests on TCRdb alone, since no DNA is present to check it. Germline V CDR1 and CDR2: SGHRS, YFSETQ. This CDR3 is 14 amino acids long. CDR3 region: CASSMGQGQYEQYF.

The chain has TRBV20-1 and TRBJ2-3. Germline V gives CDR1 DFQATT, CDR2 SNEGSKA (reference sequence). CDR3 length: 13 residues. The CDR3 region is CSPTLGSTDTQYF.

CDR3: CASSLDGFYGYTF. The rearrangement uses TRBV5-1 and TRBJ1-2. The CDR3 is made up of 13 amino acids. CDR1 and CDR2 (germline): SGHRS, YFSETQ.

The chain links TRBV6-4 to TRBJ2-1. There are 13 residues in the CDR3. Germline V gives CDR1 MRHNA, CDR2 SNTAGT. The CDR3 is CASSFEHGNEQFF.

This chain joins TRBV3-1 and TRBJ1-6. In germline, CDR1 is LGHDT, CDR2 YNNKEL (reference sequence). This CDR3 has 15 residues. This CDR3 is CASSQGGTYNSPLHF. Variable domain in full (rest from reference TRBV3-1 and TRBJ1-6): DTAVSQTPKYLVTQMGNDKSIKCEQNLGHDTMYWYKQDSKKFLKIMFSYNNKELIINETVPNRFSPKSPDKAHLNLHINSLELGDSAVYFCASSQGGTYNSPLHFGNGTRLTVT.